The rows below give T cell receptor beta chains drawn from one sample of a study of human T cells and chemical hapten exposure. TCRdb independently ran MiXCR on the RACE reads; one entry per CDR3 protein. Among around 380,000 distinct CDR3 sequences listed, nearly 5% were seen once. Sequences were derived from whole blood, sampled in connection with sensitization to the hapten diphenylcyclopropenone (DPC). The receptors here all came from a woman aged 45-65 years with alopecia areata. Some clones in this sample may be carry-over from other donors' samples. Both conserved end residues are part of each CDR3. The D gene is left open where the match is weak. Size tells how often a clone was seen (once, few, many) or the class of an expanded clone, and some rows leave it out.

V gene,clone size,D gene,J gene,CDR3 DNA,CDR3 protein
TRBV20-1,few,.,TRBJ1-2,TGCAGTGCTAGAGATCCATTTAACTATGGCTACACCTTC,CSARDPFNYGYTF
TRBV5-6,few,TRBD2,TRBJ2-7,TGTGCCAGCAGCCTCCGGACTAGCGGGAGAACGAACGAGCAGTACTTC,CASSLRTSGRTNEQYF
TRBV18,.,.,TRBJ2-3,TGTGCCAGCTCACCAGGGTCGGACAATACGCAGTATTTT,CASSPGSDNTQYF
TRBV29-1,many,.,TRBJ2-5,TGCAGCGTTGCCCGTGGCCAAGAGACCCAGTACTTC,CSVARGQETQYF
TRBV2,few,.,TRBJ1-5,TGTGCCAGCAGTGAAGCGCTGGATCATAGGAATCAGCCCCAGCATTTT,CASSEALDHRNQPQHF
TRBV12-3/TRBV12-4,many,TRBD2,TRBJ2-1,TGTGCCAGCAGTTTTAGAGTAGCGGGAGGGAGCTCCTACAATGAGCAGTTCTTC,CASSFRVAGGSSYNEQFF
TRBV5-6,many,TRBD1,TRBJ1-1,TGTGCCAGCAGCGGGATTATTGGGACAGACGAGGGGGCTTTCTTT,CASSGIIGTDEGAFF
TRBV9,.,TRBD1,TRBJ1-2,TGTGCCAGCACCCCAGGGGACAGTTTGGGAGGCTACACCTTC,CASTPGDSLGGYTF
TRBV12-3/TRBV12-4,.,TRBD1,TRBJ1-4,TGTGCCAGCAGGAACAGGGGGTTTAATGAAAAACTGTTTTTT,CASRNRGFNEKLFF
TRBV15,many,TRBD1,TRBJ2-3,TGTGCCACCAGCTCCCGGGACAGAGACACAGATACGCAGTATTTT,CATSSRDRDTDTQYF
TRBV4-1,many,.,TRBJ1-4,TGCGCCAGCAGTCTCGCGGGGGTCACAACTAATGAAAAACTGTTTTTT,CASSLAGVTTNEKLFF
TRBV10-3,.,.,TRBJ1-5,TGTGCCATCAGTGAGCCAGGGCTTAGCAATCAGCCCCAGCATTTT,CAISEPGLSNQPQHF
TRBV7-2,few,TRBD2,TRBJ2-3,TGTGCCAGCAGCTTAGTTATCGGGAGGGCCGTAGATACGCAGTATTTT,CASSLVIGRAVDTQYF
TRBV12-3/TRBV12-4,many,TRBD1,TRBJ1-4,TGTGCCAGCAGTACAGGGGTAACTAATGAAAAACTGTTTTTT,CASSTGVTNEKLFF
TRBV11-2,many,.,TRBJ1-4,TGTGCCAGCAGCTTAGGGGCGAGCCCTAATGAAAAACTGTTTTTT,CASSLGASPNEKLFF
TRBV7-9,.,.,TRBJ2-6,TGTGCCAGCAGCTTGAGGGTAACTGGGGCCAACGTCCTGACTTTC,CASSLRVTGANVLTF
TRBV6-2/TRBV6-3,many,.,TRBJ1-1,TGTGCCAGCAGTACCCAGTACTCAGGGATTCTCTTT,CASSTQYSGILF
TRBV4-1,many,TRBD2,TRBJ2-1,TGCGCCAGCACAAACCTCGGACTAGCGACAAATGAGCAGTTCTTC,CASTNLGLATNEQFF
TRBV12-3/TRBV12-4,many,.,TRBJ1-1,TGTGCCAGCAACTGGGGAGGGGAGGCTTTCTTT,CASNWGGEAFF
TRBV25-1,many,.,TRBJ1-5,TGTGCCAGCAGTGATTGGGGTAGCAATCAGCCCCAGCATTTT,CASSDWGSNQPQHF
TRBV6-1,few,.,TRBJ2-1,TGTGCCAGCAGTCTCGGGTCGTTCGATGAGCAGTTCTTC,CASSLGSFDEQFF
TRBV2,few,TRBD2,TRBJ2-5,TGTGCCAGCAGTGAAAGGGGACTAGGAACCGAGACCCAGTACTTC,CASSERGLGTETQYF
TRBV12-3/TRBV12-4,many,.,TRBJ2-2,TGTGCCAGCACCCTGGGACACCAGAACACCGGGGAGCTGTTTTTT,CASTLGHQNTGELFF
TRBV15,many,.,TRBJ1-6,TGTGCCACCAGCAGAGATCGAACCGGCGGTTCACCCCTCCACTTT,CATSRDRTGGSPLHF
TRBV12-3/TRBV12-4,many,TRBD1,TRBJ2-4,TGTGCCAGCAGTGCGGACAGGGACGAAAACATTCAGTACTTC,CASSADRDENIQYF
TRBV7-6,many,.,TRBJ2-7,TGTGCCAGCAGCTTGACAGGTACCGGGGGCTCCTACGAGCAGTACTTC,CASSLTGTGGSYEQYF
TRBV12-5,.,.,TRBJ1-1,TGTGCTAGTGGTTTGGCCTCGGATGAAGCTTTCTTT,CASGLASDEAFF
TRBV29-1,many,TRBD1,TRBJ1-1,TGCAGCTCGACAGGGCCCACCCCGAACACTGAAGCTTTCTTT,CSSTGPTPNTEAFF
TRBV10-3,few,.,TRBJ2-7,TGTGCCATCAGTGGGGTAGGGGACGAGCAGTACTTC,CAISGVGDEQYF
TRBV6-5,many,.,TRBJ2-5,TGTGCCAGCAGTTACTCGTCGTTCGGCGGAGAGACCCAGTACTTC,CASSYSSFGGETQYF
TRBV2,many,.,TRBJ1-2,TGTGCCAGCAGTGATAGGGGGTTGGGTGGCTACACCTTC,CASSDRGLGGYTF
TRBV11-2,.,TRBD1,TRBJ2-1,TGTGCCAGCAGCTTCGACAGGGGCGGGCATGTTGAGCAGTTCTTC,CASSFDRGGHVEQFF
TRBV7-2,many,TRBD2,TRBJ2-7,TGTGCCAGCAGCGCTGGACTAGCGGTACCCTGGTACTTC,CASSAGLAVPWYF